Each of the 24 T cell receptor beta chains below was sequenced from the same sample in a study of blood T cell repertoires in COVID-19. The repertoire was sequenced with immunoSEQ multiplex PCR; TCRdb's copy has only in-frame clones and lacks some. The profile covers approximately 200,000 clones, with 70% to 90% appearing a single time and roughly 2.8% taken by the ten largest. The sample comprised peripheral blood. The source is a woman in her thirties with active or convalescent COVID-19.

V is TRBV28 and J is TRBJ1-4; D unclear. The germline CDR1 and CDR2 sequences are MDHEN and SYDVKM. The ends were cut back, 10 bases at V and 5 bases at J, with 14 bases in the middle. CDR3 length: 13 residues. The CDR3 DNA follows: TGTGCCATTTTTAACAGAGACAATGAAAAACTGTTTTTT. It specifies CAIFNRDNEKLFF. The variable domain in full, with the rest retrieved from reference TRBV28 and TRBJ1-4, is DVKVTQSSRYLVKRTGEKVFLECVQDMDHENMFWYRQDPGLGLRLIYFSYDVKMKEKGDIPEGYSVSREKKERFSLILESASTNQTSMYLCAIFNRDNEKLFFGSGTQLSVL.

The chain has TRBV5-1 and TRBJ2-5, with D perhaps matching TRBD1 (6 bases). The CDR3 runs to 13 residues. Trimming removed 9 bases at V and 3 bases at J, with 15 bases between. Germline lookup yields CDR1 SGHRS and CDR2 YFSETQ. CDR3 nucleotides: TGCGCCACATGGGACACCTTAAAAGAGACCCAGTACTTC. Translating it yields CATWDTLKETQYF.

The CDR3 DNA reads TGTGCCAGTAGTATACAACAGGGGAATCAGCCCCAGCATTTT. It specifies CASSIQQGNQPQHF. The chain uses TRBV19 and TRBJ1-5; 7 positions match TRBD1. From germline, CDR1 is LNHDA and CDR2 SQIVND (reference sequence). The CDR3 has 14 amino acids. The V gene end was trimmed by 2 bases and the J gene end by 4 bases; junction bases not matched to a gene: 2.

The rearrangement uses TRBV5-4 and TRBJ2-5, with D perhaps TRBD1 (7 bases). V was shortened by 3 bases and J by 2 bases, with 17 bases between the two germline ends. Germline V lookup: CDR1 SGHNT, CDR2 YYREEE (reference sequence). The CDR3 contains 16 residues. The CDR3 region is CASSWTAGQRQETQYF. As DNA, the CDR3 is TGTGCCAGCAGCTGGACCGCGGGACAGAGACAAGAGACCCAGTACTTC.

The chain couples TRBV6-5 to TRBJ1-2, with D hard to call. Looked up from germline, CDR1 is MNHEY and CDR2 is SVGAGI. V shed 5 bases and J shed 4 bases, with 5 bases lying between them. This CDR3 is 11 amino acids long. The chain's CDR3 is CASSPSYGYTF. The CDR3 DNA follows: TGTGCCAGCAGTCCTAGCTATGGCTACACCTTC.

The CDR3: CASSFSNQPQHF. The CDR3 bases are TGTGCCAGCAGCTTCTCGAATCAGCCCCAGCATTTT. The V gene is TRBV5-8, the J gene TRBJ1-5; D is undetermined. The V gene's germline CDR1 is SGHTS and CDR2 YDEGEE. This CDR3 region has 12 residues. Trimming left V 2 bases short and J 4 bases short, with 4 bases between.

This clone has just one count. This chain uses TRBV5-1 with TRBJ1-1; 8 nucleotides align to TRBD1. Unmatched junction bases numbered 4, after V lost 3 bases and J lost 6 bases. This CDR3 comprises 13 residues. Looked up from germline, CDR1 is SGHRS and CDR2 is YFSETQ. The CDR3 DNA is TGCGCCAGCAGCTCCCCGGGACAGGCTGAAGCTTTCTTT. The encoded protein is CASSSPGQAEAFF.

The chain recombines TRBV9 with TRBJ1-2; TRBD1 matches 10 bases. The CDR3 is 16 amino acids. Per the germline V gene, CDR1 is SGDLS and CDR2 is YYNGEE. V shed 0 bases and J 5 bases; nucleotides not matched to a gene: 7. The CDR3: CASSVAQDRGVYGYTF. CDR3 DNA sequence: TGTGCCAGCAGCGTAGCTCAGGACAGGGGGGTATATGGCTACACCTTC.

The chain carries TRBV3-1 (or the pseudogene TRBV3-2) and TRBJ2-7; the match to TRBD1 covers 8 bases. There are 15 residues in the CDR3. With 5 bases clipped from V and 4 bases from J, the junction kept 10 bases outside the gene matches. CDR1 and CDR2 from the germline V gene are LGHDT and YNNKEL (reference sequence). The CDR3, as DNA: TGTGCCAGCAGCGAAGCCCCCGGGACAGGATACGAGCAGTACTTC. This translates into CASSEAPGTGYEQYF.

The chain couples TRBV28 to TRBJ2-7; TRBD2 matches 8 bases. Germline V gene data show CDR1 as MDHEN and CDR2 as SYDVKM. The CDR3 loop spans 16 amino acids. The V segment lost 6 bases and the J segment 3 bases; nucleotides outside the gene matches: 13. This chain's CDR3 is CASSPPGSGTLYEQYF. The DNA for the CDR3 is TGTGCCAGCAGCCCACCGGGTAGCGGGACCCTCTACGAGCAGTACTTC.

The chain couples TRBV30 to TRBJ2-1; D unresolved. This CDR3 is built from 14 residues. V lost 4 bases to trimming and J lost 2 bases, with 12 bases between them. CDR1 and CDR2 from the germline V gene are GTSNPN and SVGIG (reference sequence). CDR3 sequence reads: CAWNVDSPYNEQFF. The CDR3 coding sequence is TGTGCCTGGAATGTAGATAGCCCCTACAATGAGCAGTTCTTC.

V is TRBV19 and J is TRBJ1-6, with a possible D match to TRBD1 (6 bases). The CDR3 length is 13 residues. V was trimmed by 4 bases and J by 8 bases, leaving 9 bases between them. Germline CDR1 and CDR2: LNHDA and SQIVND (reference sequence). The CDR3 spells CASSNRVYSPLHF. The CDR3 bases are TGTGCCAGTAGTAACAGGGTCTATTCACCCCTCCACTTT.

The V gene is TRBV9, the J gene TRBJ1-6; D remains ambiguous. The CDR3 extends over 14 amino acids. Trimming shortened V by 0 bases and J by 5 bases, and 6 bases separated the two germline ends. CDR1 and CDR2 from the germline V gene are SGDLS and YYNGEE. CDR3: CASSVVPDNSPLHF. CDR3 DNA sequence: TGTGCCAGCAGCGTAGTTCCGGATAATTCACCCCTCCACTTT.

The chain is built from TRBV3-1 (or the pseudogene TRBV3-2) and TRBJ1-2; D not certain. CDR3 size: 15 residues. Deletions cut 0 bases from V and 4 bases from J, with 12 bases between. Germline V gene data show CDR1 as LGHDT and CDR2 as YNNKEL (reference sequence). The CDR3, as DNA: TGTGCCAGCAGCCAAGAGGTGGGAGATCTCTATGGCTACACCTTC. It translates to CASSQEVGDLYGYTF.

Only a few counts were recorded for this clone. J is TRBJ2-5 and V is TRBV4-2; a weak D match, TRBD2 (6 bases). Germline assignment: CDR1 LGHNA and CDR2 YNFKEQ. V gave up 1 base and J gave up 4 bases, with 16 bases separating them. The CDR3 length is 16 residues. The DNA for the CDR3 is TGTGCCAGCAGCCAAGGTGCTGGAGGGATAGGAGAGACCCAGTACTTC. Its protein is CASSQGAGGIGETQYF.

The genes are TRBV9 and TRBJ2-4, with 7 nucleotides matching TRBD2. V trimming: 0 bases; J trimming: 1 base; junction bases outside the gene matches: 7. The CDR3 totals 17 residues. Germline loops: CDR1 SGDLS, CDR2 YYNGEE. For the CDR3, the DNA is TGTGCCAGCAGCGTAGAGCAGGGAGGGGCGGCCAAAAACATTCAGTACTTC. Translated: CASSVEQGGAAKNIQYF.

V and J are TRBV5-1 and TRBJ2-2, with 12 bases lining up with TRBD2. Germline-derived CDR1 and CDR2 are SGHRS and YFSETQ. The CDR3 extends over 16 amino acids. V trimming: 4 bases; J trimming: 7 bases; junction bases outside the gene matches: 8. The CDR3 spells CASSQLAGGPDGELFF. Here the CDR3 DNA reads TGCGCCAGCAGCCAGCTAGCGGGGGGGCCGGACGGGGAGCTGTTTTTT.

This clone was seen a few times. The chain couples TRBV11-2 to TRBJ1-6; no reliable D call. Germline V gene sequence: CDR1 SGHAT, CDR2 FQNNGV. The germline V and J ends were trimmed by 3 bases and 9 bases, with 3 bases remaining between them. The CDR3 length is 11 residues. The CDR3 protein is CASSFGSPLHF. The CDR3 DNA is TGTGCCAGCAGCTTCGGTTCACCCCTCCACTTT.

The genes are TRBV11-2 and TRBJ2-7; tentatively, D is TRBD1 (7 bases). V lost 1 base to trimming and J lost 5 bases, with 15 bases between them. The CDR3 extends over 15 amino acids. The V gene's germline CDR1 is SGHAT and CDR2 FQNNGV. The CDR3 protein is CASSLGARGTDEQYF. The CDR3 nucleotides read TGTGCCAGCAGCTTAGGGGCCAGGGGGACTGACGAGCAGTACTTC.

J is TRBJ2-3 and V is TRBV19; tentatively, D is TRBD1 (5 bases). Trimming left V 5 bases short and J 3 bases short, with 9 bases between. The CDR3 consists of 13 residues. Germline V gene data show CDR1 as LNHDA and CDR2 as SQIVND (reference sequence). The CDR3 is CASSPGQTDTQYF. The CDR3 region has the DNA TGTGCCAGTAGTCCAGGGCAGACAGATACGCAGTATTTT.

The chain recombines TRBV5-1 with TRBJ1-1, with D unclear. Germline loops: CDR1 SGHRS, CDR2 YFSETQ. The CDR3 contains 14 residues. Trimming stripped 0 bases from V and 5 bases from J, with 11 bases between. Here the CDR3 DNA reads TGCGCCAGCAGCTTGGGGTCAGGTCTAACTGAAGCTTTCTTT. Translation: CASSLGSGLTEAFF.

This clone has a handful of counts. The V call is TRBV6-2 or TRBV6-3, the J call TRBJ1-2, with D unclear. This CDR3 region has 13 residues. V lost 5 bases to trimming and J lost 8 bases, with 15 bases between them. Germline assignment: CDR1 MNHEY and CDR2 SVGEGT. The CDR3 loop is CASSPQPLWGYTF. CDR3 bases: TGTGCCAGCAGTCCACAACCCCTTTGGGGCTACACCTTC.

CDR3 in amino acids: CASTPILQGTNEQFF. The CDR3 DNA is TGTGCCAGCACTCCGATCCTCCAGGGAACCAATGAGCAGTTCTTC. The J gene is TRBJ2-1, the V gene TRBV2; weak D call: TRBD1 (5 bases). The CDR3 covers 15 residues. V lost 7 bases, J lost 6 bases, and 19 bases lay in between. The germline V gene encodes CDR1 SNHLY and CDR2 FYNNEI.

This clone was picked up one time. This chain connects TRBV2 to TRBJ1-6; D is possibly TRBD1 (6 bases). CDR1 and CDR2 (germline): SNHLY, FYNNEI. This CDR3 comprises 15 residues. V was cut by 9 bases and J by 3 bases, with 15 bases left in between. DNA of the CDR3: TGTGCCAGTAAAATACAGGGACACTATAATTCACCCCTCCACTTT. Translation gives CASKIQGHYNSPLHF. Full variable domain (missing parts from reference TRBV2 and TRBJ1-6): EPEVTQTPSHQVTQMGQEVILRCVPISNHLYFYWYRQILGQKVEFLVSFYNNEISEKSEIFDDQFSVERPDGSNFTLKIRSTKLEDSAMYFCASKIQGHYNSPLHFGNGTRLTVT.